This T cell receptor beta chain was recovered during a study of shared clonotypes between healthy human individuals. Findings and limits, study-wide: The represented genetic and exposure-history diversity was limited by the small number of donors. The sampled material consisted only of blood, and tissue repertoires are likely to differ. For naive CD4 cells, 4% to 6% of clonotypes were shared across a handful of donors.

The table came from immunoSEQ multiplex PCR; TCRdb's copy has only in-frame clones and leaves some out. The sample lists approximately 330,000 clones, 73% seen once, with 10% in the top ten. CDR1 SGHVS and CDR2 FQNEAQ come from the germline V gene. This CDR3 is 14 amino acids long. Trimming stripped 7 bases from V and 3 bases from J, with 13 bases between. Nashville, Tennessee was home to all donors, who were Caucasian adults. Remarks on this clone: The antigen remains unidentified.

This chain joins TRBV7-8 and TRBJ1-5, with a possible D match to TRBD1 (5 bases). This TCR was recovered from a man aged 30-40 years in good health. Sequencing was done on a sample of memory CD4+ T cells sorted from blood. The sample's subset: CD45RA-negative fraction. The CDR3, as DNA: TGTGCCAGCACCCAAAGGGGTCCCAATCAGCCCCAGCATTTT. This codes for CASTQRGPNQPQHF.